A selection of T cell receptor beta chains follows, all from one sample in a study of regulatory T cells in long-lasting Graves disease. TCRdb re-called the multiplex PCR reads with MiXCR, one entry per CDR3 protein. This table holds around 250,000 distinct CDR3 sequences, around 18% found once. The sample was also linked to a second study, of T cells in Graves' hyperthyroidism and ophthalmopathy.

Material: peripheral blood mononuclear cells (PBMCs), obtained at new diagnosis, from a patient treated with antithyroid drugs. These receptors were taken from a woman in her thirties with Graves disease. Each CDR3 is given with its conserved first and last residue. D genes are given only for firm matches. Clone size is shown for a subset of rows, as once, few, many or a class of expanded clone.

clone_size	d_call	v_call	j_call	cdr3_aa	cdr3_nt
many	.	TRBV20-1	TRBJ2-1	CSARVEQLSYNEQFF	TGCAGTGCTAGAGTGGAACAACTTAGCTACAATGAGCAGTTCTTC
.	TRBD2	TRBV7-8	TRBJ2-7	CASSQAVVAGGSYEQYF	TGTGCCAGCAGCCAGGCCGTTGTAGCGGGAGGGAGCTACGAGCAGTACTTC
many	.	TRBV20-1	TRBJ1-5	CSASQGRIGNQPQHF	TGCAGTGCTTCCCAGGGGCGGATAGGCAATCAGCCCCAGCATTTT
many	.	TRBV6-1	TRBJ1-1	CGAARDTDTEAFF	TGTGGGGCAGCCCGGGACACGGACACTGAAGCTTTCTTT
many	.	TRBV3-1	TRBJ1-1	CASFGWVGKNTEAFF	TGTGCCAGCTTTGGGTGGGTGGGGAAGAACACTGAAGCTTTCTTT
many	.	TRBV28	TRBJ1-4	CASRVEEKLFF	TGTGCCAGCAGGGTCGAGGAAAAACTGTTTTTT
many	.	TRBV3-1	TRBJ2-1	CASSHGSNEQFF	TGTGCCAGCAGCCACGGGAGCAATGAGCAGTTCTTC
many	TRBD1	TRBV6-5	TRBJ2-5	CASSYETGGRRETQYF	TGTGCCAGCAGTTACGAGACAGGGGGTCGGAGAGAGACCCAGTACTTC
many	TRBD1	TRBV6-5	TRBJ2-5	CASSYSTGPRETQYF	TGTGCCAGCAGTTACTCGACAGGGCCGCGAGAGACCCAGTACTTC
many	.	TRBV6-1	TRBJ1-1	CAAFEEDATEAFF	TGTGCCGCCTTTGAGGAGGACGCCACTGAAGCTTTCTTT
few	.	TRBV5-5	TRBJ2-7	CASSLQLDYEQYF	TGTGCCAGCAGCTTACAGCTAGACTACGAGCAGTACTTC
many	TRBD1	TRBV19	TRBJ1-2	CASTADRGFNYGYTF	TGTGCCAGTACCGCCGACAGGGGGTTTAACTATGGCTACACCTTC
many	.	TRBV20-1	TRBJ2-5	CSASLGETQYF	TGCAGTGCTAGTCTTGGTGAGACCCAGTACTTC
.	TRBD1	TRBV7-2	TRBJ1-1	CASSSRQGENTEAFF	TGTGCCAGCAGCTCGAGACAGGGGGAGAACACTGAAGCTTTCTTT
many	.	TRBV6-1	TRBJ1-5	CASDVLAGRSQPQHF	TGTGCCAGCGACGTTTTGGCAGGGAGGTCTCAGCCCCAGCATTTT
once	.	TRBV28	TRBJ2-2	CASSPSGLSTGELFF	TGTGCCAGCAGCCCCAGCGGGCTGAGCACCGGGGAGCTGTTTTTT
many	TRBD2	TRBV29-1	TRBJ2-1	CSVGVAGSSYNEQFF	TGCAGCGTTGGAGTAGCGGGGAGCTCCTACAATGAGCAGTTCTTC
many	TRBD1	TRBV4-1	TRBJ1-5	CASSPRDSLNQPQHF	TGCGCCAGCAGCCCGAGGGACAGCCTAAATCAGCCCCAGCATTTT
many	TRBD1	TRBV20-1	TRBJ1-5	CSARTGTGNQPQHF	TGCAGTGCTAGAACCGGGACAGGGAATCAGCCCCAGCATTTT
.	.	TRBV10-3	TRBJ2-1	CAITERDKYNEQFF	TGTGCCATAACTGAACGGGACAAATACAATGAGCAGTTCTTC
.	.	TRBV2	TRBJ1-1	CASSGGHEAFF	TGTGCCAGCAGTGGGGGACACGAAGCTTTCTTT
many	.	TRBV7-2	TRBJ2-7	CASSLDFQRGAWYF	TGTGCCAGCAGCTTAGATTTCCAGCGAGGCGCTTGGTACTTC
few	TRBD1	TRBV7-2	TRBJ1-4	CASSVTGVEGRPNEKLFF	TGTGCCAGCAGCGTAACAGGGGTTGAGGGGCGTCCAAATGAAAAACTGTTTTTT
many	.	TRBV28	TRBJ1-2	CASSFARGYGYTF	TGTGCCAGCAGTTTTGCCAGGGGCTATGGCTACACCTTC
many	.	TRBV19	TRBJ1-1	CASSLYTHSNTEAFF	TGTGCCAGTAGTTTATACACACACTCGAACACTGAAGCTTTCTTT
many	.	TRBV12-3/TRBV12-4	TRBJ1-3	CASSPTRRQLGRGNTIYF	TGTGCCAGCAGCCCAACCCGCCGACAGCTCGGGCGTGGAAACACCATATATTTT
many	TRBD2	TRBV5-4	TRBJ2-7	CASSFELAVHEQYF	TGTGCCAGCAGCTTTGAACTAGCGGTGCACGAGCAGTACTTC
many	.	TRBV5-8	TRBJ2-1	CASSRTGNMEQFF	TGTGCCAGCAGCAGAACAGGGAATATGGAGCAGTTCTTC
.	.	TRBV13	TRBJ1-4	CASSLPGVREKLFF	TGTGCCAGCAGCTTGCCGGGGGTGAGGGAAAAACTGTTTTTT
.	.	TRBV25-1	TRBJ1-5	CASSSPGPHAPDTQHF	TGTGCCAGCAGTTCCCCGGGTCCCCACGCGCCAGATACGCAGCATTTT
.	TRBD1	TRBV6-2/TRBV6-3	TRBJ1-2	CASSYWRGRGYTF	TGTGCCAGCAGTTACTGGAGGGGGCGAGGCTACACCTTC
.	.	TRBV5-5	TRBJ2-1	CASSHRGDEQFF	TGCGCCAGCAGCCATAGGGGTGATGAGCAGTTCTTC
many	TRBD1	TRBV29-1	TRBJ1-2	CSVTITGDGYTF	TGCAGCGTTACCATTACAGGGGATGGCTACACCTTC
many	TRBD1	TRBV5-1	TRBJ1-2	CASSHRGGGYTF	TGCGCCAGCAGCCACAGGGGTGGAGGCTACACCTTC
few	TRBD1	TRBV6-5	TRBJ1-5	CASSYRATGPGNQPQHF	TGTGCCAGCAGTTACAGGGCGACAGGGCCAGGCAATCAGCCCCAGCATTTT